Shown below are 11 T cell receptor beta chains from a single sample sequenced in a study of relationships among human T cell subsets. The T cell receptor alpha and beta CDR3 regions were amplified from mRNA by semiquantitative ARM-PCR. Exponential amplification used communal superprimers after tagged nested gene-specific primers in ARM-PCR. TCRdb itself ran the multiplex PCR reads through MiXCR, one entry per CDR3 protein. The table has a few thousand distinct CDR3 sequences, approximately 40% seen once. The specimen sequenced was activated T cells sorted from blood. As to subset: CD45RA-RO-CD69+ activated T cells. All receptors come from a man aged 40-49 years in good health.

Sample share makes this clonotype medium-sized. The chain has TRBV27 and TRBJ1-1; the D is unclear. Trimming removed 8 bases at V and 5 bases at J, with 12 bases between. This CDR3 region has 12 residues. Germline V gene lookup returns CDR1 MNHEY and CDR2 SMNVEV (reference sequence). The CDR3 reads CASSSLGTEAFF. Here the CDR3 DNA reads TGTGCCAGCTCCTCGCTTGGTACTGAAGCTTTCTTT.

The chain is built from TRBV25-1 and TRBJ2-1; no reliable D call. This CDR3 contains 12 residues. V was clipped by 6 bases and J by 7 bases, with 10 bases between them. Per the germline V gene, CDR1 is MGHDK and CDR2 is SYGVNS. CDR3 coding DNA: TGTGCCAGCAGCCAACTGGGGAATGAGCAGTTCTTC. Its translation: CASSQLGNEQFF.

CDR3 in DNA: TGCAGCGTTCCCGTGACTAGCCCTCCCAATGAGCAGTTCTTC. It translates to CSVPVTSPPNEQFF. The V and J genes are TRBV29-1 and TRBJ2-1; TRBD2 agrees at 7 bases. In germline, CDR1 is SQVTM, CDR2 ANQGSEA. This CDR3 contains 14 residues. V shed 5 bases, J shed 6 bases, and the junction held 10 bases outside the gene matches.

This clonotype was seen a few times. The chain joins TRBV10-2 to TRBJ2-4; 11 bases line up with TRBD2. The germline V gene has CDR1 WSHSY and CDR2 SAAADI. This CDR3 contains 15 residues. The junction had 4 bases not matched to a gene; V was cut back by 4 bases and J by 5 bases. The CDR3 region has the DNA TGCGCCAGCAGTGGGGGACTAGCGGCAGAAAACATTCAGTACTTC. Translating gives CASSGGLAAENIQYF.

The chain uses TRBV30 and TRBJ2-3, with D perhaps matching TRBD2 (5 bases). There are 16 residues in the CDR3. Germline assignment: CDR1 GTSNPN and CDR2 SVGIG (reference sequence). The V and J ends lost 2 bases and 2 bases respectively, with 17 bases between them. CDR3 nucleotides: TGTGCCTGGAGTCCTCTGGGAGACCCTCACACAGATACGCAGTATTTT. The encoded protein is CAWSPLGDPHTDTQYF.

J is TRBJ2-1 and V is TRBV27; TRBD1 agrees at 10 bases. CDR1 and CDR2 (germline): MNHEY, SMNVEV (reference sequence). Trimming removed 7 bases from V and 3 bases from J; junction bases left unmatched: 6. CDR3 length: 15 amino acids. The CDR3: CASTPRTGGYNEQFF. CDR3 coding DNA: TGTGCCAGCACTCCCCGGACAGGGGGCTACAATGAGCAGTTCTTC.

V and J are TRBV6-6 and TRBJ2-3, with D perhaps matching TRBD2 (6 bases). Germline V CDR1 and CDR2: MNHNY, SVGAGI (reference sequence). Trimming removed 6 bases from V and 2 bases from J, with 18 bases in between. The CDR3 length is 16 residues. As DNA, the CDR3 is TGTGCCAGCAGGGAGGCCTATAGCGGCTACACAGATACGCAGTATTTT. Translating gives CASREAYSGYTDTQYF.

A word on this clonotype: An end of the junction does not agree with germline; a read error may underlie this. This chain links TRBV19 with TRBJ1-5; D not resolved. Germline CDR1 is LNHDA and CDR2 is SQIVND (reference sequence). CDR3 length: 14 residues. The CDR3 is CASSIENSNQPQHF. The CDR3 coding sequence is TGTGCCAGTAGTATCGAAAATAGCAATCAGCCCCAACATTTT.

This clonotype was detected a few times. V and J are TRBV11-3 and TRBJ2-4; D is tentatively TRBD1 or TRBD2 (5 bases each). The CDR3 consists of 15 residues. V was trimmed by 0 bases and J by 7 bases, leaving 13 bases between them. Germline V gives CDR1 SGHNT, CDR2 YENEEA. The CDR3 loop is CASSLDPGPGNIQYF. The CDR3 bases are TGTGCCAGCAGCTTAGATCCAGGGCCGGGGAACATTCAGTACTTC.

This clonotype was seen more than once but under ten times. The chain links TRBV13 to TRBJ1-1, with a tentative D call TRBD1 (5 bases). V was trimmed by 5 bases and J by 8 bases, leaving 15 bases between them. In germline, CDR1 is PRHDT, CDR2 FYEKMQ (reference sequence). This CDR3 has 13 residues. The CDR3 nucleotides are TGTGCCAGCAGCGGGGCCGGGGCAGTGGAAGCTTTCTTT. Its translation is CASSGAGAVEAFF.

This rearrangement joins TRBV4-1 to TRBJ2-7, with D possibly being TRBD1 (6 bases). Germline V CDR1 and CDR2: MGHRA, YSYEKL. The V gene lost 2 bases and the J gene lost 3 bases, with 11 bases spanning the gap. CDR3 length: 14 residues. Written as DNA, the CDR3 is TGCGCCAGCAGCCAACCAACAGGGAACTACGAGCAGTACTTC. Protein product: CASSQPTGNYEQYF.